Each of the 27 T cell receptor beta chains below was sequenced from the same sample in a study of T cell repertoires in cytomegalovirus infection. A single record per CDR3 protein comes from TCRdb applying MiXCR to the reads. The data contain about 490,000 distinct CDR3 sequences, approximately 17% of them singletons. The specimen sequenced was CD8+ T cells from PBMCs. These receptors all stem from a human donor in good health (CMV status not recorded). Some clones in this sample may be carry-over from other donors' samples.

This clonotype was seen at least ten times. CDR3 loop: CASSEKAGGPYNEQFF. Written as DNA, the CDR3 is TGTGCCAGCAGTGAAAAAGCGGGGGGGCCCTACAATGAGCAGTTCTTC. The chain has TRBV2 and TRBJ2-1; 10 bases map to TRBD2. V shed 2 bases and J 2 bases; nucleotides not matched to a gene: 3. CDR1 is SNHLY and CDR2 is FYNNEI in the germline V gene. This CDR3 contains 16 residues.

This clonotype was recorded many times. The CDR3 is CASSVGPGFSTDTQYF. CDR3 in DNA: TGTGCCAGCAGTGTGGGGCCAGGTTTTTCCACAGATACGCAGTATTTT. J is TRBJ2-3 and V is TRBV6-1; a possible D gene is TRBD1 (5 bases). This CDR3 region has 16 residues. V shed 4 bases and J shed 2 bases, with 16 bases lying between them. Germline V gives CDR1 MNHNS, CDR2 SASEGT.

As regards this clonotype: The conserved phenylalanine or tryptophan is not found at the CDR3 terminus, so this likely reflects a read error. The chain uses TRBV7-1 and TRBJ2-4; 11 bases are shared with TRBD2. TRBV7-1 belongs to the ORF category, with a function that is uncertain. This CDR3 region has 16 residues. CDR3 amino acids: CARSSTTSGTLAIQYY. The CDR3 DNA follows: TGTGCAAGAAGCTCCACGACTAGCGGGACATTGGCCATTCAGTACTAC.

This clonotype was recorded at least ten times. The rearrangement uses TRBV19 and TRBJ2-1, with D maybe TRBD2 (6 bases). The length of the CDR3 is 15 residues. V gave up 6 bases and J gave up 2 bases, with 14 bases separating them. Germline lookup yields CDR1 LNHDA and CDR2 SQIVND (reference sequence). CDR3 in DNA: TGTGCCAGTAGCCCGCTTAGCGGAGCCTACAATGAGCAGTTCTTC. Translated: CASSPLSGAYNEQFF.

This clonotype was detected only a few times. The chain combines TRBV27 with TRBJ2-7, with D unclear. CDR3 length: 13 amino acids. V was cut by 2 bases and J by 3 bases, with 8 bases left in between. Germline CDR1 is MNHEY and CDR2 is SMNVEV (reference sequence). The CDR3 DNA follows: TGTGCCAGCAGTTTAAACGGCGACTACGAGCAGTACTTC. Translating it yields CASSLNGDYEQYF.

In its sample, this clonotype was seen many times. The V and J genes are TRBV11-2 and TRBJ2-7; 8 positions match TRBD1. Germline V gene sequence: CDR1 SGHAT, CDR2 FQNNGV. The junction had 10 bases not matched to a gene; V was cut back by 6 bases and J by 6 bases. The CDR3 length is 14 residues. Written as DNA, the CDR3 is TGTGCCAGCAGGGGGACAGGTGGTCAGCGCGAGCAGTACTTC. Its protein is CASRGTGGQREQYF. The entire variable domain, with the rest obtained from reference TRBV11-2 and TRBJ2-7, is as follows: EAGVAQSPRYKIIEKRQSVAFWCNPISGHATLYWYQQILGQGPKLLIQFQNNGVVDDSQLPKDRFSAERLKGVDSTLKIQPAKLEDSAVYLCASRGTGGQREQYFGPGTRLTVT.

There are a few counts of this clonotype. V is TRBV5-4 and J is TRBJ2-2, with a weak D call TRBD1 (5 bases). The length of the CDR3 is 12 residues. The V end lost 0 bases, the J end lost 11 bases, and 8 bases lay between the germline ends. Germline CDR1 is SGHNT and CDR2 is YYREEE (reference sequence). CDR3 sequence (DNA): TGTGCCAGCAGCTTGGAACAGGCCGAGCTGTTTTTT. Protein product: CASSLEQAELFF.

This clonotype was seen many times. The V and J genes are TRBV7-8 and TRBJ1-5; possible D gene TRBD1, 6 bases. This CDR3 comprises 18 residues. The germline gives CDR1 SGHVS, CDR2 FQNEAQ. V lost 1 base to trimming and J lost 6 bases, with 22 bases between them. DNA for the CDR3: TGTGCCAGCAGCTTAGATCAAATCCCGTCAGGGGCAGGTCAGCCCCAGCATTTT. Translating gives CASSLDQIPSGAGQPQHF. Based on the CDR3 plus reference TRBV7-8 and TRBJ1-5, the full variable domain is GAGVSQSPRYKVAKRGQDVALRCDPISGHVSLFWYQQALGQGPEFLTYFQNEAQLDKSGLPSDRFFAERPEGSVSTLKIQRTQQEDSAVYLCASSLDQIPSGAGQPQHFGDGTRLSIL.

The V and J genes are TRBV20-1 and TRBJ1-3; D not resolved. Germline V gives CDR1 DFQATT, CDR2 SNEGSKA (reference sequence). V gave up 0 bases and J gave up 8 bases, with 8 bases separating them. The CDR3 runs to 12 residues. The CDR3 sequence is CSARDPLDTIYF. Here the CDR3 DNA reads TGCAGTGCTAGAGACCCCCTGGACACCATATATTTT.

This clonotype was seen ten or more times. CDR3: CASSLGTGEYHNEQFF. The CDR3 region has the DNA TGTGCCAGCAGCTTAGGGACAGGGGAGTACCACAATGAGCAGTTCTTC. The chain has TRBV7-9 and TRBJ2-1, with 9 bases matching TRBD1. The CDR3 is made up of 16 amino acids. Trimming removed 1 base from V and 5 bases from J; junction bases left unmatched: 6. Germline loops: CDR1 SEHNR, CDR2 FQNEAQ (reference sequence).

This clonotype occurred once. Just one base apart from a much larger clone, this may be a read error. CDR3 DNA sequence: TGTGCCAGCAGAGAGACAGGGAAATGTAATGAAAAACTGTTTTTT. Its protein product is CASRETGKCNEKLFF. This sequence joins TRBV11-2 and TRBJ1-4, with 7 bases fitting TRBD1. Germline trimming cut 6 bases from V and 4 bases from J; bases unmatched to any gene: 8. In germline, CDR1 is SGHAT, CDR2 FQNNGV. This CDR3 comprises 15 residues.

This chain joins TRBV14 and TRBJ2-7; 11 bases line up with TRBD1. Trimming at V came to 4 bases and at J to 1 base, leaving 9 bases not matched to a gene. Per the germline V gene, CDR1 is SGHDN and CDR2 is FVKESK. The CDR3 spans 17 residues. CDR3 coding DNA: TGTGCCAGCAGCCGGACCGACGGGACAGGGGGTTCCTACGAGCAGTACTTC. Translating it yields CASSRTDGTGGSYEQYF.

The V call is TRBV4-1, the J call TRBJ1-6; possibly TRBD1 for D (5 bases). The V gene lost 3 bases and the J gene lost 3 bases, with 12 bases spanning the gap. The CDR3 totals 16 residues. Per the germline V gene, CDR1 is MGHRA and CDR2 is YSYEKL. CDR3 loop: CASSQFQDIYNSPLHF. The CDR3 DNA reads TGCGCCAGCAGCCAGTTCCAGGACATCTATAATTCACCCCTCCACTTT.

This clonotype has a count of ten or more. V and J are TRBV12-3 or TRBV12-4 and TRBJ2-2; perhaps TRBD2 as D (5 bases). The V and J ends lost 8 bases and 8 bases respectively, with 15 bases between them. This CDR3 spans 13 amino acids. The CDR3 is CASLPRGSGELFF. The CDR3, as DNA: TGTGCCAGCCTGCCCCGGGGAAGTGGGGAGCTGTTTTTT.

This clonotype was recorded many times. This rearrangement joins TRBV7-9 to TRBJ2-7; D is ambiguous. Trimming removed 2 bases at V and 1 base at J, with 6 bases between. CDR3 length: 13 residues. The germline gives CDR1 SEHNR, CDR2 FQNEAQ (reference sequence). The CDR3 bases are TGTGCCAGCAGCTTATCACAGTCCTACGAGCAGTACTTC. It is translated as CASSLSQSYEQYF.

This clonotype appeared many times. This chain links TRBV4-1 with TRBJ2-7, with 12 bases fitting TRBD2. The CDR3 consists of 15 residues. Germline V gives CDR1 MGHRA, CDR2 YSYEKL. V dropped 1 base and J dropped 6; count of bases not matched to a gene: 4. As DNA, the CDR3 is TGCGCCAGCAGCCAAGGGACTAGCGGGATCTTCGAGCAGTACTTC. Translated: CASSQGTSGIFEQYF.

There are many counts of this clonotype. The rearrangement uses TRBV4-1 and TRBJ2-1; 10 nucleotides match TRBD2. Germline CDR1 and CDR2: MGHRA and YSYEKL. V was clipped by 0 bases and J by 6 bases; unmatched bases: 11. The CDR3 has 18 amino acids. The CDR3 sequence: CASSQEALTSGVSNEQFF. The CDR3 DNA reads TGCGCCAGCAGCCAAGAAGCCCTTACTAGCGGGGTATCCAATGAGCAGTTCTTC.

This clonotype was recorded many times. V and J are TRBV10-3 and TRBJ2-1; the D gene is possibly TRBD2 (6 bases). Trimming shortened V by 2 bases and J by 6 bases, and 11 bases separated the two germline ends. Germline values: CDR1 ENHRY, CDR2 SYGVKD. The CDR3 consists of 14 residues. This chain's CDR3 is CAISEAGNGNEQFF. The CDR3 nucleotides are TGTGCCATCAGTGAGGCGGGAAACGGCAATGAGCAGTTCTTC.

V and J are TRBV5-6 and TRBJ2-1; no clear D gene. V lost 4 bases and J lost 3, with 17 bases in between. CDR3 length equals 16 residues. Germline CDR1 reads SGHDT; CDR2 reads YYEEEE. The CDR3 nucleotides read TGTGCCAGCAGCCCTCCCAAGCAGGCGCTCTACAATGAGCAGTTCTTC. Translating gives CASSPPKQALYNEQFF. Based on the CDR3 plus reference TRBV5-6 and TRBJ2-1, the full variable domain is DAGVTQSPTHLIKTRGQQVTLRCSPKSGHDTVSWYQQALGQGPQFIFQYYEEEERQRGNFPDRFSGHQFPNYSSELNVNALLLGDSALYLCASSPPKQALYNEQFFGPGTRLTVL.

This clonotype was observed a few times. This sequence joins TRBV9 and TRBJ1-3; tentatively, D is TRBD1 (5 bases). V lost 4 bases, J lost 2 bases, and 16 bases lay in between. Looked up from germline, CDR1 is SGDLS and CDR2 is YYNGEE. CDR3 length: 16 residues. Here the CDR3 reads CASSPGGGAPGNTIYF. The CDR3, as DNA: TGTGCCAGCAGCCCAGGAGGAGGGGCCCCTGGAAACACCATATATTTT.

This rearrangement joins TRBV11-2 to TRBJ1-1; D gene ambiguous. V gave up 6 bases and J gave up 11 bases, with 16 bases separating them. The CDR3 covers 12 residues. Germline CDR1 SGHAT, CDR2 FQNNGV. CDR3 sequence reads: CASRYLGGHAFF. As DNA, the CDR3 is TGTGCCAGCAGATACCTAGGCGGGCACGCTTTCTTT.

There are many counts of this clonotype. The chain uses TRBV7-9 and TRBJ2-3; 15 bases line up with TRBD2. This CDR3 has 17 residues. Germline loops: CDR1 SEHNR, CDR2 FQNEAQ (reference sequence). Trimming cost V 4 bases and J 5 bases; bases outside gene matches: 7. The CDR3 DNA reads TGTGCCAGCAGCTGGACTAGCGGGAGGGCCCGGGGAGATACGCAGTATTTT. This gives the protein CASSWTSGRARGDTQYF. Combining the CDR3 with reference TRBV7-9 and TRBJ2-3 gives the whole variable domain DTGVSQNPRHKITKRGQNVTFRCDPISEHNRLYWYRQTLGQGPEFLTYFQNEAQLEKSRLLSDRFSAERPKGSFSTLEIQRTEQGDSAMYLCASSWTSGRARGDTQYFGPGTRLTVL.

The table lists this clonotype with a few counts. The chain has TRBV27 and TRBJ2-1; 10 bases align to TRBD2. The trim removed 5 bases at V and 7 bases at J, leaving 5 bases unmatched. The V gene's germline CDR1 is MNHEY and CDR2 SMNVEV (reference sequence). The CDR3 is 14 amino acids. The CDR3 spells CASSPAGGPNEQFF. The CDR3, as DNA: TGTGCCAGCAGTCCAGCGGGGGGGCCTAATGAGCAGTTCTTC.

In nucleotides, the CDR3 is TGTGCCAGCAGCGTACTAGCGGGGGACAACTACAATGAGCAGTTCTTC. It yields the protein CASSVLAGDNYNEQFF. This rearrangement joins TRBV9 to TRBJ2-1; 10 nucleotides match TRBD2. The CDR3 length is 16 residues. CDR1 SGDLS and CDR2 YYNGEE come from the germline V gene. With 1 base clipped from V and 3 bases from J, the junction kept 4 bases outside the gene matches. The full variable domain, with the rest looked up from reference TRBV9 and TRBJ2-1, is DSGVTQTPKHLITATGQRVTLRCSPRSGDLSVYWYQQSLDQGLQFLIQYYNGEERAKGNILERFSAQQFPDLHSELNLSSLELGDSALYFCASSVLAGDNYNEQFFGPGTRLTVL.

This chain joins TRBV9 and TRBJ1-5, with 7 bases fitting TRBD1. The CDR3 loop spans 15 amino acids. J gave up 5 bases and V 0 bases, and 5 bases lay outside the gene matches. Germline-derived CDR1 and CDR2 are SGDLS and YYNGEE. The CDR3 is CASSVEGAGDQPQHF. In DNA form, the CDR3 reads TGTGCCAGCAGCGTAGAGGGGGCTGGCGATCAGCCCCAGCATTTT.

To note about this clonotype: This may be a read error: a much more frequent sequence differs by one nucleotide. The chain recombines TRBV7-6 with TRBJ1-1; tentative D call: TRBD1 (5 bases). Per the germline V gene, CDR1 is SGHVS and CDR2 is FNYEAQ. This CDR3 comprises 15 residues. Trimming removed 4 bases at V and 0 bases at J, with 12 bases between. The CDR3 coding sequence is TGTGCCAGCAGCTACACCGGGACGGTGAACACTGAAGCTTTCTTT. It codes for CASSYTGTVNTEAFF. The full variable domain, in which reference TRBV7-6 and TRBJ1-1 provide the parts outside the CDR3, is GAGVSQSPRYKVTKRGQDVALRCDPISGHVSLYWYRQALGQGPEFLTYFNYEAQQDKSGLPNDRFSAERPEGSISTLTIQRTEQRDSAMYRCASSYTGTVNTEAFFGQGTRLTVV.

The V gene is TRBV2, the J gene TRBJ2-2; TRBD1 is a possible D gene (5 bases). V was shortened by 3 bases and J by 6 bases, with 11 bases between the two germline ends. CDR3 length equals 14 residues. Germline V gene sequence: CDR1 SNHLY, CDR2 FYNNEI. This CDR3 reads CASSDPLGPGELFF. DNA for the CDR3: TGTGCCAGCAGTGACCCCCTGGGGCCCGGGGAGCTGTTTTTT.